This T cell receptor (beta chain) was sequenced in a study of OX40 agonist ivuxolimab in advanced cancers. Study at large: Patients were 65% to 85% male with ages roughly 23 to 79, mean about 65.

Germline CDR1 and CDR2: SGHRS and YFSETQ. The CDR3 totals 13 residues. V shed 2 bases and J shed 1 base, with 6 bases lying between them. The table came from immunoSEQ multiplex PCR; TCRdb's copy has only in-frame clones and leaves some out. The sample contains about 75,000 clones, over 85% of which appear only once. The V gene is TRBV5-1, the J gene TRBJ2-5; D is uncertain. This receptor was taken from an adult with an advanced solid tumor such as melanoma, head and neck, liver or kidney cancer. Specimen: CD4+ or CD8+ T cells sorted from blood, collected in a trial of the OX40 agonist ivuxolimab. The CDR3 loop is CASSLTPQETQYF. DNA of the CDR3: TGCGCCAGCAGCTTAACACCCCAAGAGACCCAGTACTTC.